The 28 T cell receptor beta chains listed next were all sequenced from one sample in a study of response to subunit inactivated influenza vaccine. MiXCR, applied by TCRdb to the RT-PCR reads, yields one record per CDR3 protein. The sample includes more than 700,000 distinct CDR3 sequences, approximately 21% of them seen just once. The starting material was PBMCs from blood, obtained 5 days after vaccination. Receptors originate from a man aged 50 to 59 who received an inactivated influenza vaccine.

The gene calls are TRBV7-9 and TRBJ2-5, with TRBD1 as a possible D gene (6 bases). The CDR3 length is 15 residues. Germline V gene lookup returns CDR1 SEHNR and CDR2 FQNEAQ (reference sequence). V lost 5 bases and J 1 base, leaving 14 bases between the germline ends. CDR3: CASSPRTVSQETQYF. The CDR3 nucleotides read TGTGCCAGCAGCCCTCGGACAGTATCCCAAGAGACCCAGTACTTC.

The V gene is TRBV28, the J gene TRBJ2-7; either TRBD1 or TRBD2 may supply D (5 bases each). V was cut by 3 bases and J by 3 bases, with 12 bases left in between. This CDR3 spans 14 amino acids. The V gene's germline CDR1 is MDHEN and CDR2 SYDVKM. The CDR3 bases are TGTGCCAGCAGTTTTCCCGGGACGGGCTACGAGCAGTACTTC. This sequence encodes CASSFPGTGYEQYF.

This clonotype appeared a few times. The V call is TRBV10-3, the J call TRBJ1-1; D may be TRBD1 (5 bases). CDR1 and CDR2 from the germline V gene are ENHRY and SYGVKD. The germline V and J ends were trimmed by 3 bases and 0 bases, with 14 bases remaining between them. The CDR3 is made up of 16 amino acids. The CDR3 DNA reads as TGTGCCATCAGTGACAGAGGGGCGCAGGTGAACACTGAAGCTTTCTTT. Its protein is CAISDRGAQVNTEAFF.

This clonotype was counted a few times. The chain joins TRBV18 to TRBJ2-5; D ambiguous. Germline loops: CDR1 KGHSH, CDR2 LQKENI. This CDR3 spans 15 amino acids. V lost 1 base and J lost 2, with 11 bases in between. The CDR3 DNA reads TGTGCCAGCTCACCACGCTGGGATAAGCAAGAGACCCAGTACTTC. Translating it yields CASSPRWDKQETQYF.

This clonotype was seen only a few times. The chain has TRBV5-1 and TRBJ2-2; D is perhaps TRBD1 (6 bases). V was clipped by 4 bases and J by 0 bases, with 10 bases between them. This CDR3 region has 15 residues. CDR1 is SGHRS and CDR2 is YFSETQ in the germline V gene. The CDR3: CASSRDNPNTGELFF. The CDR3 DNA reads as TGCGCCAGCAGCCGGGACAATCCGAACACCGGGGAGCTGTTTTTT.

DNA for the CDR3: TGTGCAGTCGGCAATCAGCCCCAGCATTTT. Translating gives CAVGNQPQHF. This rearrangement joins TRBV6-5 to TRBJ1-5, with D unclear. The CDR3 has 10 amino acids. The V gene's germline CDR1 is MNHEY and CDR2 SVGAGI.

Regarding this clonotype: The junction differs from germline at one of its ends, possibly a read error. The chain couples TRBV20-1 to TRBJ2-3, with TRBD2 matching over 12 bases. The CDR3 runs to 18 residues. Germline V gene data show CDR1 as DFQATT and CDR2 as SNEGSKA (reference sequence). Written as DNA, the CDR3 is TGCTGTGCTAGAGGTTGGCTAGCGGGAGGGCGCGGCACAGATACGCAGTATTTT. Its protein is CCARGWLAGGRGTDTQYF.

This clonotype was detected only a few times. The chain is built from TRBV5-1 and TRBJ2-7, with 8 bases aligning to TRBD2. The V gene end was trimmed by 4 bases and the J gene end by 3 bases; junction bases not matched to a gene: 3. Germline lookup yields CDR1 SGHRS and CDR2 YFSETQ. There are 13 residues in the CDR3. This chain's CDR3 is CASSPAGDYEQYF. CDR3 in DNA: TGCGCCAGCAGCCCAGCGGGGGACTACGAGCAGTACTTC.

This chain links TRBV5-1 with TRBJ2-3; weak D call: TRBD1 (6 bases). Germline CDR1 is SGHRS and CDR2 is YFSETQ. V shed 3 bases and J shed 7 bases, with 9 bases lying between them. The CDR3 has 12 amino acids. CDR3 sequence (DNA): TGCGCCAGCAGCTCGGACAGCAATACGCAGTATTTT. Translating it yields CASSSDSNTQYF.

This clonotype has only a few counts. The DNA for the CDR3 is TGTGCCAGCAGTCCCGCCGGGACAGGGGAATGGGAGACCCAGTACTTC. Protein product: CASSPAGTGEWETQYF. The chain combines TRBV28 with TRBJ2-5; 10 bases fit TRBD1. This CDR3 has 16 residues. In germline, CDR1 is MDHEN, CDR2 SYDVKM. Unmatched junction bases numbered 11, after V lost 5 bases and J lost 5 bases.

The V call is TRBV19, the J call TRBJ2-5; D may be TRBD2 (6 bases). The CDR3 is 14 amino acids. The V end was cut by 7 bases, the J end by 4 bases, with 16 bases between. The germline V gene encodes CDR1 LNHDA and CDR2 SQIVND (reference sequence). CDR3 DNA: TGTGCCAGTACCGGCGGGGTCGGGGGAGAGACCCAGTACTTC. Encoded protein: CASTGGVGGETQYF.

In this sample, this clonotype turned up a few times. J is TRBJ2-1 and V is TRBV5-1, with D hard to call. Trimming cost V 1 base and J 0 bases, with 8 bases left between them. The CDR3 extends over 15 amino acids. Germline V gives CDR1 SGHRS, CDR2 YFSETQ. The CDR3 spells CASSLYQSSYNEQFF. The CDR3 nucleotides are TGCGCCAGCAGCTTGTATCAGAGCTCCTACAATGAGCAGTTCTTC. Supplemented by reference TRBV5-1 and TRBJ2-1, the full variable domain reads KAGVTQTPRYLIKTRGQQVTLSCSPISGHRSVSWYQQTPGQGLQFLFEYFSETQRNKGNFPGRFSGRQFSNSRSEMNVSTLELGDSALYLCASSLYQSSYNEQFFGPGTRLTVL.

This clonotype has just a few counts. CDR3 residues: CSAREGLLNTGELFF. In nucleotides, the CDR3 is TGCAGTGCTAGAGAGGGACTCCTGAACACCGGGGAGCTGTTTTTT. This chain joins TRBV20-1 and TRBJ2-2; D is perhaps TRBD2 (6 bases). Trimming removed 0 bases from V and 1 base from J, with 9 bases in between. The CDR3 spans 15 residues. The V gene's germline CDR1 is DFQATT and CDR2 SNEGSKA (reference sequence).

The J gene is TRBJ1-1, the V gene TRBV27; weak D call: TRBD1 (6 bases). Trimming took off 5 bases at V and 8 bases at J, with 21 bases between the two ends. This CDR3 has 15 residues. In germline, CDR1 is MNHEY, CDR2 SMNVEV (reference sequence). CDR3 bases: TGTGCCAGCAGTCTAAAAACGACAGGTCGACGGGAAGCTTTCTTT. Translated: CASSLKTTGRREAFF.

This clonotype was observed a handful of times. V is TRBV28 and J is TRBJ2-3; 7 bases fit TRBD2. Unmatched junction bases numbered 8, after V lost 5 bases and J lost 3 bases. Germline loops: CDR1 MDHEN, CDR2 SYDVKM. CDR3 length: 15 residues. The CDR3: CASSPERDWTDTQYF. The DNA of the CDR3 is TGTGCCAGCAGTCCCGAGCGGGATTGGACAGATACGCAGTATTTT.

This rearrangement joins TRBV20-1 to TRBJ1-2, with 11 positions matching TRBD1. CDR1 and CDR2 from the germline V gene are DFQATT and SNEGSKA (reference sequence). This CDR3 region has 15 residues. CDR3 amino acids: CSAHGQGAFNYGYTF. The DNA for the CDR3 is TGCAGCGCGCACGGACAGGGGGCATTTAACTATGGCTACACCTTC.

This clonotype was counted at least ten times. The V call is TRBV20-1, the J call TRBJ2-3; 12 nucleotides line up with TRBD2. Trimming at V came to 7 bases and at J to 6 bases, leaving 11 bases not matched to a gene. Germline CDR1 DFQATT, CDR2 SNEGSKA (reference sequence). The CDR3 has 15 residues. The CDR3 reads CSERGLAGGLDTQYF. Here the CDR3 DNA reads TGCAGTGAGAGGGGGCTAGCGGGAGGGCTCGATACGCAGTATTTT.

CDR3 in amino acids: CASKIPSTDTQYF. Here the CDR3 DNA reads TGTGCCAGCAAGATACCTAGCACAGATACGCAGTATTTT. The chain joins TRBV7-2 to TRBJ2-3, with D unresolved. The CDR3 loop spans 13 amino acids. The germline CDR1 and CDR2 sequences are SGHTA and FQGNSA. Trimming cost V 7 bases and J 0 bases, with 8 bases left between them.

CDR3 sequence reads: CAWSVGTRREPQHF. Here the CDR3 DNA reads TGTGCCTGGAGTGTTGGGACGAGGAGAGAGCCCCAGCATTTT. The J gene is TRBJ1-5, the V gene TRBV30, with D perhaps TRBD1 (5 bases). The CDR3 is made up of 14 amino acids. Trimming cost V 0 bases and J 8 bases, with 14 bases left between them. CDR1 GTSNPN and CDR2 SVGIG come from the germline V gene (reference sequence).

The chain is built from TRBV5-1 and TRBJ2-6; 7 bases agree with TRBD2. The V gene end was trimmed by 4 bases and the J gene end by 0 bases; junction bases not matched to a gene: 7. CDR1 SGHRS and CDR2 YFSETQ come from the germline V gene. CDR3 length: 17 residues. CDR3 coding DNA: TGCGCCAGCAGCCCCGACGGCGGGGGCTCTGGGGCCAACGTCCTGACTTTC. As protein: CASSPDGGGSGANVLTF. Drawing the rest from reference TRBV5-1 and TRBJ2-6, the complete variable domain is KAGVTQTPRYLIKTRGQQVTLSCSPISGHRSVSWYQQTPGQGLQFLFEYFSETQRNKGNFPGRFSGRQFSNSRSEMNVSTLELGDSALYLCASSPDGGGSGANVLTFGAGSRLTVL.

V usage is TRBV14 and J usage is TRBJ2-3; D call uncertain. This CDR3 is 13 amino acids long. V gave up 1 base and J gave up 2 bases, with 4 bases separating them. Germline V gives CDR1 SGHDN, CDR2 FVKESK. CDR3 residues: CASSQATTDTQYF. Written as DNA, the CDR3 is TGTGCCAGCAGCCAAGCAACCACAGATACGCAGTATTTT.

The V call is TRBV20-1, the J call TRBJ2-1, with no clear D. The CDR3 consists of 12 residues. V was pared by 5 bases and J by 6 bases, with 11 bases between. Germline-derived CDR1 and CDR2 are DFQATT and SNEGSKA (reference sequence). Written as DNA, the CDR3 is TGCAGTGCTGGCCGTAAGGCCAATGAGCAGTTCTTC. Its translation: CSAGRKANEQFF.

The CDR3 is CASSLYGTTSTDTQYF. The CDR3 nucleotides read TGTGCCAGCAGCCTATATGGGACTACCTCCACAGATACGCAGTATTTT. The V call is TRBV11-2, the J call TRBJ2-3; 7 positions agree with TRBD2. The germline gives CDR1 SGHAT, CDR2 FQNNGV. With 5 bases clipped from V and 2 bases from J, the junction kept 10 bases outside the gene matches. The CDR3 runs 16 residues.

The chain links TRBV28 to TRBJ2-3; 9 bases match TRBD2. Germline loops: CDR1 MDHEN, CDR2 SYDVKM. The length of the CDR3 is 16 residues. V gave up 8 bases and J gave up 1 base; unmatched junction bases: 10. CDR3 region: CASVTGTSSGTDTQYF. The CDR3 bases are TGTGCCAGCGTCACCGGGACTAGCTCTGGCACAGATACGCAGTATTTT.

This clonotype showed up just a few times. The chain uses TRBV20-1 and TRBJ1-4; TRBD1 might be the D (6 bases). Germline-derived CDR1 and CDR2 are DFQATT and SNEGSKA (reference sequence). V lost 5 bases and J 6 bases, leaving 13 bases between the germline ends. There are 13 residues in the CDR3. The CDR3: CSALGDIDEKLFF. CDR3 coding DNA: TGCAGTGCTTTGGGGGACATTGATGAAAAACTGTTTTTT.

This chain uses TRBV24-1 with TRBJ2-1; D perhaps matches TRBD2 (6 bases). V dropped 4 bases and J dropped 6 bases, with 12 bases sitting between them. Germline V gene data show CDR1 as KGHDR and CDR2 as SFDVKD. CDR3 length equals 14 residues. CDR3 sequence: CATSEETSANEQFF. CDR3 DNA: TGTGCCACCAGTGAAGAGACTAGTGCCAATGAGCAGTTCTTC.

The rearrangement uses TRBV5-1 and TRBJ2-5, with D perhaps assigned TRBD1 or TRBD2 (6 bases each). Trimming removed 2 bases from V and 5 bases from J, with 13 bases in between. The germline gives CDR1 SGHRS, CDR2 YFSETQ. The CDR3 contains 14 residues. In DNA, the CDR3 is TGCGCCAGCAGCTTCCAGGGGAGGATCGAGACCCAGTACTTC. It is translated as CASSFQGRIETQYF.

The V gene is TRBV5-1, the J gene TRBJ1-6; D remains ambiguous. Trimming took 0 bases from V and 9 from J, leaving 10 bases between them. The germline V gene encodes CDR1 SGHRS and CDR2 YFSETQ. This CDR3 region has 14 residues. The CDR3 DNA reads TGCGCCAGCAGCTTGGGTGGGTCCAGTTCACCCCTCCACTTT. Protein: CASSLGGSSSPLHF. Full variable domain (outside the CDR3, taken from reference TRBV5-1 and TRBJ1-6): KAGVTQTPRYLIKTRGQQVTLSCSPISGHRSVSWYQQTPGQGLQFLFEYFSETQRNKGNFPGRFSGRQFSNSRSEMNVSTLELGDSALYLCASSLGGSSSPLHFGNGTRLTVT.